This T cell receptor beta chain was identified in a study of molecular identifiers for immune sequencing clone quantification. Study-wide points: Clones carrying above 20 RNA copies accounted for over 98% of effector molecules, under 1% in naive cells. Jurkat TCR RNA spiked in from one cell could reportedly be detected among some 980,000 naive cells.

This CDR3 region has 16 residues. The V end was cut by 4 bases, the J end by 4 bases, with 18 bases between. Germline V gene lookup returns CDR1 SEHNR and CDR2 FQNEAQ (reference sequence). About this clonotype: Its antigen is not known. Being one base from a much bigger clone, this may be a read error.

Methods described previously, with TCR primers listed, were used for bulk TCR libraries. TCRdb re-analysed the PCR reads in MiXCR, keeping a single row per CDR3 protein. The sample comprises hundreds of thousands of distinct CDR3 sequences, 25% of which are singletons, and approximately 0.75% rests with the top ten. V usage is TRBV7-9 and J usage is TRBJ2-3; D not resolved. This receptor was obtained from a human donor in good health. Some libraries in this study had Jurkat cell RNA spiked in. Specimen: naive CD8+ T cells from blood, with Jurkat cell RNA spiked in. Subset given: FACS-sorted CD8+CD4-CCR7+CD45RA+ naive T cells. The CDR3 DNA is TGTGCCAGCAGCTCGCATTGGCTGGAGTGGTCAGATACGCAGTATTTT. It encodes CASSSHWLEWSDTQYF.